This is a list of T cell receptor beta chains from one sample in a study of response to subunit inactivated influenza vaccine. TCRdb recomputed calls from the RT-PCR reads with MiXCR, one row per CDR3 protein. The table has 450,000 to 600,000 distinct CDR3 sequences, approximately 7.2% seen once. Sequenced material: PBMCs from blood, taken less than 25 months after vaccination. These receptors were obtained from a man between 50 and 69 years old who received an inactivated influenza vaccine. CDR3s leave out the opening cysteine and the closing phenylalanine or tryptophan. The order of the fields is CDR3 length, V gene, J gene, CDR3 protein.

>9|TRBV29-1|TRBJ2-3
SVQTYDTQY
>14|TRBV5-1|TRBJ1-3
ASSAGTADSGNTIY
>20|TRBV2|TRBJ2-5
ASSEEIGWTGTFVDPGETQY
>14|TRBV6-2/TRBV6-3|TRBJ2-2
ASRNQRQGAFGELF
>13|TRBV7-9|TRBJ1-2
ASSLEGLANYGYT
>12|TRBV12-3/TRBV12-4|TRBJ2-7
ASSPGVIGVEQY
>14|TRBV6-2/TRBV6-3|TRBJ1-5
ASSYRTALSNQPQH
>14|TRBV21-1|TRBJ1-3
ASSTRKAFSGNTIY
>13|TRBV4-3|TRBJ1-2
ASSQEQAFGYGYT
>11|TRBV24-1|TRBJ2-1
ATGEGITGTQF
>10|TRBV29-1|TRBJ2-1
SGNRVHNEQF
>13|TRBV15|TRBJ2-5
ATSSGLAVQETQY
>15|TRBV25-1|TRBJ2-2
ASSPTRGGVDTGELF
>12|TRBV6-2/TRBV6-3|TRBJ2-2
ASSSQGLTGELF
>13|TRBV2|TRBJ1-5
ASSERAGQHQPQH
>13|TRBV6-2/TRBV6-3|TRBJ2-5
ASSSPDIPEETQY
>9|TRBV20-1|TRBJ1-1
SAIYGTEAF
>13|TRBV7-2|TRBJ2-7
ASSLNPTGIDEQY
>12|TRBV7-9|TRBJ2-4
ASGVGVAKNIQY
>11|TRBV20-1|TRBJ2-5
SASRADQETQY
>14|TRBV4-3|TRBJ2-4
ASSQEGQGSQNIQY
>13|TRBV20-1|TRBJ1-4
SAKVGGAGMGKLF
>10|TRBV25-1|TRBJ2-7
ASSPGEYEQY
>14|TRBV19|TRBJ2-3
ASSTKTSGITDTQY
>11|TRBV20-1|TRBJ2-3
SSPSGSTDTQY
>12|TRBV9|TRBJ2-3
ASSAGQGADTQY
>12|TRBV20-1|TRBJ2-3
SASGTWRSDTQY
>11|TRBV28|TRBJ2-3
ASSTTAYDTQY
>13|TRBV20-1|TRBJ2-3
SVFAGSLGTDTQY
>13|TRBV20-1|TRBJ2-3
SAIYGLVGTDTQY
>13|TRBV15|TRBJ2-1
ATSRDGETTHEQF
>12|TRBV24-1|TRBJ2-2
ATSKTGKMGELF
>17|TRBV7-8|TRBJ2-2
ASKTMKGLGRQNTGELF
>11|TRBV4-1|TRBJ2-7
ASSREISYEQY
>12|TRBV10-3|TRBJ2-3
AISYRQGTDTQY
>15|TRBV7-9|TRBJ1-4
ASSLGRTAPTNEKLF
>11|TRBV29-1|TRBJ2-2
SVDRGGTGELF
>13|TRBV10-3|TRBJ2-1
AISGRLAGNNEQF
>13|TRBV12-3/TRBV12-4|TRBJ1-5
ASSLAGRSNQPQH
>12|TRBV4-3|TRBJ2-7
ASSQADRVEEQY
>11|TRBV5-1|TRBJ2-1
ASKASGSNEQF
>10|TRBV29-1|TRBJ2-1
SALKGYNEQF
>11|TRBV7-9|TRBJ1-1
ASSTGQNTEAF
>11|TRBV18|TRBJ2-7
ASSPDRGSEQY
>10|TRBV20-1|TRBJ1-1
SASQQNTEAF
>14|TRBV4-1|TRBJ2-1
ASSLLGGRRDNEQF
>12|TRBV7-9|TRBJ2-7
ASSTRTSANEQY
>12|TRBV10-3|TRBJ2-5
AISVEDIQETQY
>13|TRBV5-1|TRBJ1-6
ASSLAPTTDSPLH
>14|TRBV16|TRBJ1-5
ASSQSRRNSNQPQH
>15|TRBV12-3/TRBV12-4|TRBJ2-5
ASSLGYTGGLQETQY
>10|TRBV29-1|TRBJ2-7
SVSTGFDEQY